Shown below are 28 T cell receptor beta chains from a single sample sequenced in a study of CD8 T cells in ankylosing spondylitis. Findings of the study overall: Eight highly homologous variants formed a TCR beta motif that appeared characteristic of ankylosing spondylitis blood.

TCRdb independently ran MiXCR on the 5' RACE reads; one entry per CDR3 protein. The table shows approximately 300,000 distinct CDR3 sequences, with 7% to 9% occurring only once. Their specific antigens are unknown. The sequenced sample consisted of blood, either unsorted or a sorted T cell fraction (not recorded which). These receptors all stem from a male donor with ankylosing spondylitis.

The chain uses TRBV3-1 and TRBJ2-1, with 8 bases matching TRBD2. This CDR3 is 16 amino acids long. The germline CDR1 and CDR2 sequences are LGHDT and YNNKEL (reference sequence). V lost 1 base, J lost 4 bases, and 6 bases stayed unmatched. As DNA, the CDR3 is TGTGCCAGCAGCCAAGGGTATCAGCGGGAGTACAATGAGCAGTTCTTC. It specifies CASSQGYQREYNEQFF.

This clonotype was detected a few times. This chain uses TRBV18 with TRBJ1-2; 11 positions agree with TRBD1. CDR1 is KGHSH and CDR2 is LQKENI in the germline V gene. The CDR3 sequence is 17 residues long. With V trimmed by 3 bases and J by 2 bases, 8 bases remained unmatched. The chain's CDR3 is CASSPFPGQGENYGYTF. The CDR3 region has the DNA TGTGCCAGCTCACCTTTCCCGGGACAGGGGGAGAACTATGGCTACACCTTC.

In its sample, this clonotype was seen a few times. V gene TRBV28 combines with J gene TRBJ1-5, with a weak D call TRBD1 (5 bases). Germline-derived CDR1 and CDR2 are MDHEN and SYDVKM. CDR3 length: 15 residues. V gave up 6 bases and J gave up 5 bases, with 17 bases separating them. CDR3 sequence reads: CASRTTVRVYQPQHF. The DNA of the CDR3 is TGTGCCAGCAGGACGACGGTCAGGGTGTATCAGCCCCAGCATTTT. Together with reference TRBV28 and TRBJ1-5, the CDR3 gives the full variable domain: DVKVTQSSRYLVKRTGEKVFLECVQDMDHENMFWYRQDPGLGLRLIYFSYDVKMKEKGDIPEGYSVSREKKERFSLILESASTNQTSMYLCASRTTVRVYQPQHFGDGTRLSIL.

This clonotype was counted ten times or more. The V and J genes are TRBV7-2 and TRBJ2-3; the D gene is possibly TRBD2 (6 bases). This CDR3 has 16 amino acids. V lost 4 bases and J 3 bases, leaving 17 bases between the germline ends. In germline, CDR1 is SGHTA, CDR2 FQGNSA. The CDR3 DNA is TGTGCCAGCAGCTCCCGGGCGAGCCGGGGGACAGATACGCAGTATTTT. It translates to CASSSRASRGTDTQYF.

The V gene is TRBV3-1, the J gene TRBJ2-7, with D uncertain. The V end lost 0 bases, the J end lost 6 bases, and 15 bases lay between the germline ends. This CDR3 region has 15 residues. The germline V gene encodes CDR1 LGHDT and CDR2 YNNKEL (reference sequence). This CDR3 reads CASSQEFLRSPEQYF. The CDR3 DNA is TGTGCCAGCAGCCAAGAGTTCCTAAGGTCCCCCGAGCAGTACTTC.

The chain combines TRBV5-1 with TRBJ2-5; 7 nucleotides line up with TRBD1. V lost 2 bases, J lost 9 bases, and 10 bases stayed unmatched. CDR1 and CDR2 from the germline V gene are SGHRS and YFSETQ. This CDR3 region has 14 residues. The CDR3 coding sequence is TGCGCCAGCAGCTTACGCAGGGACCAGGGGGCCCAGTACTTC. This codes for CASSLRRDQGAQYF. Complete variable domain (other parts from reference TRBV5-1 and TRBJ2-5): KAGVTQTPRYLIKTRGQQVTLSCSPISGHRSVSWYQQTPGQGLQFLFEYFSETQRNKGNFPGRFSGRQFSNSRSEMNVSTLELGDSALYLCASSLRRDQGAQYFGPGTRLLVL.

This clonotype was recorded a few times. The chain links TRBV3-1 to TRBJ2-1, with D maybe TRBD2 (6 bases). V lost 1 base, J lost 7 bases, and 14 bases lay in between. CDR1 and CDR2 from the germline V gene are LGHDT and YNNKEL (reference sequence). The CDR3 is made up of 15 amino acids. DNA of the CDR3: TGTGCCAGCAGCCAAGTTTCTCGAGGAGGGAATGAGCAGTTCTTC. Protein product: CASSQVSRGGNEQFF.

The genes are TRBV5-1 and TRBJ2-1; D gene ambiguous. There are 15 residues in the CDR3. The germline V gene has CDR1 SGHRS and CDR2 YFSETQ. V lost 1 base and J 0 bases, leaving 8 bases between the germline ends. CDR3 nucleotide sequence: TGCGCCAGCAGCTTGCGTCAGTTCTCCTACAATGAGCAGTTCTTC. Protein sequence: CASSLRQFSYNEQFF. Filled out from reference TRBV5-1 and TRBJ2-1, the complete variable domain reads KAGVTQTPRYLIKTRGQQVTLSCSPISGHRSVSWYQQTPGQGLQFLFEYFSETQRNKGNFPGRFSGRQFSNSRSEMNVSTLELGDSALYLCASSLRQFSYNEQFFGPGTRLTVL.

The rearrangement uses TRBV7-9 and TRBJ2-1; 8 positions match TRBD2. J gave up 6 bases and V 3 bases, and 7 bases lay outside the gene matches. The CDR3 length is 15 residues. CDR1 is SEHNR and CDR2 is FQNEAQ in the germline V gene (reference sequence). The CDR3 bases are TGTGCCAGCAGCTTCGGGCTAGCGGGCCGCAATGAGCAGTTCTTC. Translating it yields CASSFGLAGRNEQFF. Filled out from reference TRBV7-9 and TRBJ2-1, the complete variable domain reads DTGVSQNPRHKITKRGQNVTFRCDPISEHNRLYWYRQTLGQGPEFLTYFQNEAQLEKSRLLSDRFSAERPKGSFSTLEIQRTEQGDSAMYLCASSFGLAGRNEQFFGPGTRLTVL.

The table lists this clonotype with many counts. The rearrangement links TRBV5-1 to TRBJ1-5; D might be TRBD1 (5 bases). Germline loops: CDR1 SGHRS, CDR2 YFSETQ. The CDR3 totals 15 residues. V was trimmed by 0 bases and J by 3 bases, leaving 10 bases between them. The CDR3 is CASSLDGHFNQPQHF. Written as DNA, the CDR3 is TGCGCCAGCAGCTTGGACGGACACTTCAATCAGCCCCAGCATTTT. Variable domain in full (rest from reference TRBV5-1 and TRBJ1-5): KAGVTQTPRYLIKTRGQQVTLSCSPISGHRSVSWYQQTPGQGLQFLFEYFSETQRNKGNFPGRFSGRQFSNSRSEMNVSTLELGDSALYLCASSLDGHFNQPQHFGDGTRLSIL.

This clonotype has just a few counts. The chain recombines TRBV3-1 with TRBJ2-3, with 8 positions matching TRBD2. There are 19 residues in the CDR3. Losses at the gene ends were 0 bases for V and 5 bases for J; bases not matched to a gene: 16. Germline-derived CDR1 and CDR2 are LGHDT and YNNKEL (reference sequence). The CDR3 nucleotides read TGTGCCAGCAGCCAAGATGGTGGACTAGCTATCTCCGGCGGAGATACGCAGTATTTT. Translating gives CASSQDGGLAISGGDTQYF.

As DNA, the CDR3 is TGTGCCAGCAGCGTAGGGGGCGGCGGGGGCTATGAGCAGTTCTTC. Translated, it gives CASSVGGGGGYEQFF. This chain uses TRBV9 with TRBJ2-1; D is perhaps TRBD2 (7 bases). CDR1 and CDR2 from the germline V gene are SGDLS and YYNGEE. The ends were cut back, 0 bases at V and 8 bases at J, with 15 bases in the middle. The CDR3 covers 15 residues.

In its sample, this clonotype was seen many times. The chain couples TRBV7-9 to TRBJ1-1; D unclear. The length of the CDR3 is 11 residues. V was pared by 3 bases and J by 8 bases, with 7 bases between. Germline-derived CDR1 and CDR2 are SEHNR and FQNEAQ (reference sequence). The CDR3 DNA reads as TGTGCCAGCAGCTTCGGGCCAGAAGCTTTCTTT. Its translation: CASSFGPEAFF.

This clonotype has a count of ten or more. CDR3 protein: CASSDYLVPDYGYTF. CDR3 bases: TGCGCCAGCAGCGACTACTTGGTGCCTGACTATGGCTACACCTTC. The V and J genes are TRBV5-1 and TRBJ1-2; D unresolved. CDR3 size: 15 residues. V was pared by 4 bases and J by 3 bases, with 16 bases between. The germline V gene encodes CDR1 SGHRS and CDR2 YFSETQ.

This clonotype appeared many times. V is TRBV6-5 and J is TRBJ2-7; 8 positions agree with TRBD1. The V gene's germline CDR1 is MNHEY and CDR2 SVGAGI. There are 14 residues in the CDR3. J gave up 4 bases and V 2 bases, and 4 bases lay outside the gene matches. CDR3 coding DNA: TGTGCCAGCAGTTACCTCCAGGGGGCTTACGAGCAGTACTTC. It is translated as CASSYLQGAYEQYF.

This clonotype was detected only a few times. This chain connects TRBV27 to TRBJ2-7, with D possibly TRBD2 on 6 matching bases. The CDR3 contains 12 residues. Trimming took 5 bases from V and 7 from J, leaving 12 bases between them. Germline V gene sequence: CDR1 MNHEY, CDR2 SMNVEV (reference sequence). The CDR3 spells CASSQSGAEQYF. The CDR3, as DNA: TGTGCCAGCAGTCAGTCGGGAGCTGAGCAGTACTTC.

This clonotype appeared a few times. This chain connects TRBV2 to TRBJ2-7; D could derive from TRBD1 or TRBD2 (5 bases each). This CDR3 is built from 15 residues. Trimming took 2 bases from V and 0 from J, leaving 11 bases between them. Germline CDR1 and CDR2: SNHLY and FYNNEI. CDR3: CASSEWDGSSYEQYF. The CDR3 DNA follows: TGTGCCAGCAGTGAATGGGACGGAAGCTCCTACGAGCAGTACTTC.

About this clonotype itself: It may be a read error: a sequence one base away is much more abundant. This chain links TRBV28 with TRBJ2-5, with a weak D call TRBD2 (5 bases). This CDR3 spans 14 amino acids. Germline V gene lookup returns CDR1 MDHEN and CDR2 SYDVKM. CDR3 DNA: TGTGCCAGCCGTTTATACGAGGGCCAAGAGACCCAGTACTTC. It encodes CASRLYEGQETQYF.

This clonotype was found a few times. The chain combines TRBV13 with TRBJ2-2, with unresolved D. The V and J ends lost 5 bases and 4 bases respectively, with 14 bases between them. Germline-derived CDR1 and CDR2 are PRHDT and FYEKMQ (reference sequence). The CDR3 contains 15 residues. CDR3 nucleotides: TGTGCCAGCAGCGACCGGTCCAAATTCACCGGGGAGCTGTTTTTT. Amino acids: CASSDRSKFTGELFF.

This clonotype was detected a few times. V and J are TRBV5-6 and TRBJ1-2, with D possibly matching TRBD1 (6 bases). V was cut by 7 bases and J by 6 bases, with 19 bases left in between. Germline assignment: CDR1 SGHDT and CDR2 YYEEEE. The CDR3 is made up of 14 amino acids. CDR3 DNA: TGTGCCAGCGCGGACCCCGGGACACCGCATGGCTACACCTTC. Translated, it gives CASADPGTPHGYTF.

The chain joins TRBV2 to TRBJ2-3; 7 nucleotides agree with TRBD1. The length of the CDR3 is 15 residues. Germline-derived CDR1 and CDR2 are SNHLY and FYNNEI. Unmatched junction bases numbered 7, after V lost 2 bases and J lost 5 bases. The CDR3 loop reads CASSENRGPGDTQYF. The CDR3 bases are TGTGCCAGCAGTGAAAACAGGGGCCCCGGAGATACGCAGTATTTT.

This clonotype was seen at least ten times. The CDR3 nucleotides read TGTGCCAGCAGCTTCGGACCGACGGATGAGCAGTTCTTC. Protein: CASSFGPTDEQFF. The chain combines TRBV5-6 with TRBJ2-1; D is uncertain. This CDR3 contains 13 residues. The V gene's germline CDR1 is SGHDT and CDR2 YYEEEE. V was trimmed by 2 bases and J by 8 bases, leaving 11 bases between them.

This clonotype has more than one count but fewer than ten. The V and J genes are TRBV7-2 and TRBJ1-1; D might be TRBD1 (5 bases). Germline assignment: CDR1 SGHTA and CDR2 FQGNSA. Trimming took off 1 base at V and 11 bases at J, with 14 bases between the two ends. This CDR3 has 13 amino acids. CDR3 DNA: TGTGCCAGCAGCTTAGGTCGCGGCAGGGAGGCTTTCTTT. Protein product: CASSLGRGREAFF.

V and J are TRBV5-4 and TRBJ2-5; 11 positions agree with TRBD1. This CDR3 spans 15 amino acids. Germline CDR1 reads SGHNT; CDR2 reads YYREEE (reference sequence). The J segment lost 5 bases and the V segment lost 1 base, leaving 4 bases of the junction unmatched. The CDR3 region has the DNA TGTGCCAGCAGCTTGACCGGGACAGGGGGGGAGACCCAGTACTTC. It is translated as CASSLTGTGGETQYF.

This clonotype showed up just a few times. This rearrangement joins TRBV29-1 to TRBJ1-3; D remains unclear. Looked up from germline, CDR1 is SQVTM and CDR2 is ANQGSEA. The CDR3 consists of 12 residues. V gave up 4 bases and J gave up 3 bases, with 7 bases separating them. As DNA, the CDR3 is TGCAGCGTTGGGGCTTTTGGAAACACCATATATTTT. This sequence encodes CSVGAFGNTIYF.

This clonotype has more than one count but fewer than ten. V is TRBV3-1 and J is TRBJ1-4, with D perhaps matching TRBD1 (6 bases). From germline, CDR1 is LGHDT and CDR2 YNNKEL (reference sequence). The V and J ends lost 4 bases and 4 bases respectively, with 16 bases between them. The CDR3 length is 16 residues. The CDR3 nucleotides read TGTGCCAGCAGCCGGCTGGCGACAGGACATAATGAAAAACTGTTTTTT. The encoded protein is CASSRLATGHNEKLFF.

The chain joins TRBV28 to TRBJ2-1; TRBD2 matches at 9 bases. The CDR3 consists of 15 residues. Germline V gives CDR1 MDHEN, CDR2 SYDVKM. The trim removed 6 bases at V and 7 bases at J, leaving 10 bases unmatched. This CDR3 is CASREIAGVPNEQFF. Here the CDR3 DNA reads TGTGCCAGCAGAGAAATAGCGGGAGTTCCAAATGAGCAGTTCTTC.

In this sample, this clonotype turned up many times. The chain is built from TRBV29-1 and TRBJ2-5; 12 bases agree with TRBD2. CDR1 and CDR2 from the germline V gene are SQVTM and ANQGSEA. The junction had 7 bases not matched to a gene; V was cut back by 6 bases and J by 2 bases. CDR3 length equals 15 residues. CDR3 nucleotide sequence: TGCAGCGTGGGGACTAGCGGGCAGGGGCAAGAGACCCAGTACTTC. Residues: CSVGTSGQGQETQYF.